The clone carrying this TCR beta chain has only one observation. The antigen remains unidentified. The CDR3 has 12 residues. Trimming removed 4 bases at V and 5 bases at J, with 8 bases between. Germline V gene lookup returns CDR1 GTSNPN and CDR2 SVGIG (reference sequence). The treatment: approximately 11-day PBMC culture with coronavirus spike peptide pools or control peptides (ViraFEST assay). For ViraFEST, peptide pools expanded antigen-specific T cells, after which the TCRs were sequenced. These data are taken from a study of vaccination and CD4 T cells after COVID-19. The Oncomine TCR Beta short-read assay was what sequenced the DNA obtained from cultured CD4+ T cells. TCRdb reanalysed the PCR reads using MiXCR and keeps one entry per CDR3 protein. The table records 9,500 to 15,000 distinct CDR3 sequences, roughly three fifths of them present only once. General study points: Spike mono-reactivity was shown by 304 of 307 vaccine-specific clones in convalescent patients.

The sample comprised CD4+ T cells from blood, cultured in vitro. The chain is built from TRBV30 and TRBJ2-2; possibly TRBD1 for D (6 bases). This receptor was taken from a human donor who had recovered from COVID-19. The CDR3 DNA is TGTGCCTGGAACAGGGTAACCGGGGAGCTGTTTTTT. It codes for CAWNRVTGELFF.